This T cell receptor beta chain was documented in a study of early T cells in non-severe SARS-CoV-2 infection. The overall study: The input, bulk RNA from unsorted whole blood, was sequenced, and chains were unpaired.

Study observations and caveats: Sequences matched to VDJdb favored anti-spike CD8 responses, while private and CD4 specificities were missed.

Unique molecular identifier tags were affixed to discrete cDNA molecules. Each CDR3 protein is one row after TCRdb ran MiXCR on the 5' RACE reads. The sample includes 70,000 or so distinct CDR3 sequences, 11% of them seen just once. The sample holds many counts of this clonotype. Its target is not known. The source material was whole blood. The clonotype was recovered from an adult who was a healthcare worker with PCR-confirmed SARS-CoV-2 infection or an uninfected control (not recorded which).

The CDR3, as DNA: TGTGCCAGCAGCTCAGGGGTAAGGGCTTTCTTT. Its translation is CASSSGVRAFF. The chain has TRBV7-9 and TRBJ1-1; D possibly corresponds to TRBD1 (6 bases). Looked up from germline, CDR1 is SEHNR and CDR2 is FQNEAQ (reference sequence). The length of the CDR3 is 11 residues. V was cut by 4 bases and J by 11 bases, with 11 bases left in between.